This T cell receptor (beta chain) was documented in a study of shared clonotypes between healthy human individuals. The study ran the assay at deep level. Sorted-subset replicate PCR reactions contained 150 to 200 ng DNA, corresponding to around 30,000 T cell genomes. Clones were read by immunoSEQ multiplex PCR, and TCRdb kept only the in-frame ones, dropping some. This sample has approximately 2,300,000 clones, with 92% found just once. Whole-study findings and limits: The four-donor shared clonotypes exceeded non-shared clonotypes in generation probability, with non-shared ones scoring lower.

Germline CDR1 is SGHVS and CDR2 is FNYEAQ. V shed 5 bases and J 5 bases; nucleotides not matched to a gene: 4. This CDR3 is 14 amino acids long. On this clone itself: Its target is unknown.

The sample comprised naive CD4+ T cells from PBMCs. Subset meaning: CD45RA+ positively selected. The receptor's source is a young man in good health. Some clones in this sample may be carry-over from other donors' samples. The J gene is TRBJ2-7, the V gene TRBV7-6; TRBD2 matches at 12 bases. CDR3 region: CASSQGLAGHEQYF. CDR3 in DNA: TGTGCCAGCAGCCAGGGACTAGCGGGCCACGAGCAGTACTTC.